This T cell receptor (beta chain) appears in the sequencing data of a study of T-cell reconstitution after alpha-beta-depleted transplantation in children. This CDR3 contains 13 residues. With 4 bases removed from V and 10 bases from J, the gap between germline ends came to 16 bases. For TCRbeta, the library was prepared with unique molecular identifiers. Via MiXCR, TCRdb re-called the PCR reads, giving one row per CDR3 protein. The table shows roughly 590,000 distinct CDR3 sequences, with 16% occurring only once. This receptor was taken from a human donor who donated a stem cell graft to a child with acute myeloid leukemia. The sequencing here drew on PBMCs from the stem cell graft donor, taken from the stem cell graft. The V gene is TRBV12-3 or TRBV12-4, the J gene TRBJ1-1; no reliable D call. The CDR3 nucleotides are TGTGCCAGCAGTTCCTCCCGGACTTTGGGAGCTTTCTTT. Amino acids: CASSSSRTLGAFF.